This TCR beta chain is drawn from a study of T-cell reconstitution after alpha-beta-depleted transplantation in children. Unique molecular identifiers were incorporated when the TCRbeta library was constructed. TCRdb recomputed calls from the PCR reads with MiXCR, one row per CDR3 protein. The sample includes 500,000 to 750,000 distinct CDR3 sequences, 10% to 15% seen only once; the top ten take approximately 2%. Study observations and caveats: Alpha-beta T cells present about two months after transplant were reported to originate from several hundred expanded graft clones. Fresh T-cell production supplied most of the T-cell counts and diversity seen one year after transplant.

This CDR3 comprises 14 residues. Germline assignment: CDR1 DFQATT and CDR2 SNEGSKA (reference sequence). V shed 6 bases, J shed 6 bases, and the junction held 14 bases outside the gene matches. This clonotype was found many times. The antigen remains unidentified. The sequencing here drew on PBMCs, mostly from graft donor cells, taken 360 days after TCRalphabeta/CD19-depleted stem cell transplant. The rearrangement uses TRBV20-1 and TRBJ2-7; 7 nucleotides match TRBD2. This clonotype was sampled from a male patient younger than 18 who had a stem cell transplant for acute myeloid leukemia, so the T cells may come from the graft donor. CDR3 coding DNA: TGCAGTGCCCCCCTTTGGGGGAGGGCCCCCGAGCAGTACTTC. Residues: CSAPLWGRAPEQYF.